The present T cell receptor (beta chain) was sequenced within a study of cytomegalovirus exposure and HLA in healthy donors. Primers included in the PCR were 60 Vbeta and 13 Jbeta primers. Some clones are missing from TCRdb's copy, which holds only in-frame ones; the method was immunoSEQ multiplex PCR. The table includes approximately 170,000 clones, 70% detected once. Germline V gene data show CDR1 as ENHRY and CDR2 as SYGVKD. This CDR3 region has 13 residues. The ends were cut back, 7 bases at V and 7 bases at J, with 14 bases in the middle. As for this clone: The antigen is unknown.

The study, taken as a whole, reports: Among TCR beta chains, those listed as cytomegalovirus-associated numbered fewer than 200. Because they were indistinguishable, some V segments, including TRBV6-2 and TRBV6-3, were excluded. One variant, a missense change in DCLRE1C, was linked in a later analysis to TCR beta V- and J-gene trimming. Most TCR beta V segments were productive about 87% or about 30% of the time in an earlier analysis.

Input material: PBMCs. The origin of this receptor is a young man in good health and CMV-seropositive. The gene calls are TRBV10-3 and TRBJ1-5, with D possibly TRBD1 on 6 matching bases. DNA of the CDR3: TGTGCCATCAAGCGGGACATACAACAGCCCCAGCATTTT. Encoded protein: CAIKRDIQQPQHF.